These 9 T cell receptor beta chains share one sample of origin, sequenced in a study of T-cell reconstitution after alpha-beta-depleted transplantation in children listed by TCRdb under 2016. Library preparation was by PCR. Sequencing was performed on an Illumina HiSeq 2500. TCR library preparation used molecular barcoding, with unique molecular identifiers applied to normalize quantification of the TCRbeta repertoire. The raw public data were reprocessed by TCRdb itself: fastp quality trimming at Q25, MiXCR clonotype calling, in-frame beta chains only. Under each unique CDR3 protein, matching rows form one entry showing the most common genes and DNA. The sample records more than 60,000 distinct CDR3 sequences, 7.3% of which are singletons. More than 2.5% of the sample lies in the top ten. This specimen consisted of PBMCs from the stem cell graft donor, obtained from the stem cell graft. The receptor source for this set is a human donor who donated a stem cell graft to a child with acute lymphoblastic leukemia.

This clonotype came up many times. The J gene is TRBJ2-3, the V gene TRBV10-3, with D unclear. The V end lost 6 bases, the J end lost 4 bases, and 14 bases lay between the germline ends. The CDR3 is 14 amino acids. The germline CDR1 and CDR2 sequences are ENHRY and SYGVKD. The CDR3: CAIRAASAPDTQYF. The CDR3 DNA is TGTGCCATCAGGGCCGCTTCAGCTCCAGATACGCAGTATTTT.

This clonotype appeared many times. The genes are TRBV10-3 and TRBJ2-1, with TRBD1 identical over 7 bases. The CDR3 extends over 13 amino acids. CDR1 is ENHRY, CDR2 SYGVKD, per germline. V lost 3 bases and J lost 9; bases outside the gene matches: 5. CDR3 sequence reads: CAISDRDSREQFF. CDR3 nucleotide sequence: TGTGCCATCAGTGACAGGGACAGTCGTGAGCAGTTCTTC.

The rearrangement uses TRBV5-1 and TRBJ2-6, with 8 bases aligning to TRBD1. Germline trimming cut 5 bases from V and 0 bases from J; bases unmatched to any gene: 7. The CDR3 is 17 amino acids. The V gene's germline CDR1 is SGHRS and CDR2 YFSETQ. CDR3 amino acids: CASRDRTGSSGANVLTF. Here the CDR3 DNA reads TGCGCCAGCAGAGACCGGACAGGGAGCTCTGGGGCCAACGTCCTGACTTTC.

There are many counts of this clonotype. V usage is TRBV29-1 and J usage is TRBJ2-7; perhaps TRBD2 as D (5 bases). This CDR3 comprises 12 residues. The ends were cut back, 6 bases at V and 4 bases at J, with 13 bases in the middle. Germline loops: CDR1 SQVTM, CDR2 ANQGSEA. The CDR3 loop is CSVGPSRYEQYF. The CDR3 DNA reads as TGCAGCGTCGGCCCTAGCAGGTACGAGCAGTACTTC.

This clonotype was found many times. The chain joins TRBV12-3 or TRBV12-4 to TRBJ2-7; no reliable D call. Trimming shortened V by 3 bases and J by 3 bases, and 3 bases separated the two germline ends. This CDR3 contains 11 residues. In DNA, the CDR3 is TGTGCCAGCAGTTTCGGCTACGAGCAGTACTTC. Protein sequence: CASSFGYEQYF.

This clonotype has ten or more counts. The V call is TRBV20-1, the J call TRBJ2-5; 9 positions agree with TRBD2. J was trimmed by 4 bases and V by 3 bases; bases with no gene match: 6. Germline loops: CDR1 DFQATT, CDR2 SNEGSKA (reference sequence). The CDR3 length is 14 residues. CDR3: CSASGGAGGETQYF. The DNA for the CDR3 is TGCAGTGCTAGTGGTGGAGCGGGAGGAGAGACCCAGTACTTC.

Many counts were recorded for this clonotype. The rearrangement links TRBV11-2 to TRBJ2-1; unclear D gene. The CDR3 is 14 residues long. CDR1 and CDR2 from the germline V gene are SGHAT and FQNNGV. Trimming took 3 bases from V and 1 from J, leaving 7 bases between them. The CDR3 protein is CASSFPESYNEQFF. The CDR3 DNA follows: TGTGCCAGCAGCTTCCCTGAGTCCTACAATGAGCAGTTCTTC.

The CDR3 protein is CASRGTGFNQPQHF. The CDR3 bases are TGTGCCAGCAGGGGGACAGGGTTTAATCAGCCCCAGCATTTT. The J gene is TRBJ1-5, the V gene TRBV2, with 9 bases matching TRBD1. CDR1 and CDR2 (germline): SNHLY, FYNNEI. This CDR3 is 14 amino acids long. Trimming removed 6 bases from V and 4 bases from J; junction bases left unmatched: 4. Variable domain in full (rest from reference TRBV2 and TRBJ1-5): EPEVTQTPSHQVTQMGQEVILRCVPISNHLYFYWYRQILGQKVEFLVSFYNNEISEKSEIFDDQFSVERPDGSNFTLKIRSTKLEDSAMYFCASRGTGFNQPQHFGDGTRLSIL.

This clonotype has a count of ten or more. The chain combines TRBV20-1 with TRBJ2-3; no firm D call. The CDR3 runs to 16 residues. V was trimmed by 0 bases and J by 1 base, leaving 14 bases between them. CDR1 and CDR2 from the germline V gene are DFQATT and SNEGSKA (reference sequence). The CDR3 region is CSARDRSRHRTDTQYF. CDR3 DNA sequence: TGCAGTGCTAGAGATCGCTCGCGGCACCGCACAGATACGCAGTATTTT.